This passage covers 32 T cell receptor beta chains from one sample sequenced in a study of blood T cell repertoires in COVID-19. Repertoires were generated with immunoSEQ multiplex PCR, while TCRdb's copy carries only in-frame clones and drops some. The table includes roughly 500,000 clones, approximately 87% detected once. The sample taken for sequencing was PBMCs or T cells enriched from blood (not recorded which). The receptors were gathered from a woman aged 40 to 50 who had recovered from COVID-19.

The chain couples TRBV5-6 to TRBJ2-7, with 11 bases aligning to TRBD2. The CDR3 is 16 amino acids. CDR1 is SGHDT, CDR2 YYEEEE, per germline. Germline trimming cut 5 bases from V and 5 bases from J; bases unmatched to any gene: 12. CDR3: CASSSSLAGGLNEQYF. CDR3 nucleotides: TGTGCCAGCAGTTCCTCTTTAGCGGGAGGGCTAAACGAGCAGTACTTC. Full variable domain (remainder filled in from reference TRBV5-6 and TRBJ2-7): DAGVTQSPTHLIKTRGQQVTLRCSPKSGHDTVSWYQQALGQGPQFIFQYYEEEERQRGNFPDRFSGHQFPNYSSELNVNALLLGDSALYLCASSSSLAGGLNEQYFGPGTRLTVT.

This chain uses TRBV5-4 with TRBJ1-2, with D uncertain. Germline values: CDR1 SGHNT, CDR2 YYREEE (reference sequence). The CDR3 is made up of 14 amino acids. Trimming pared 2 bases from V and 2 bases from J, leaving 10 bases between. CDR3 coding DNA: TGTGCCAGCAGCTTTATTGAACGGAACTATGGCTACACCTTC. Translation: CASSFIERNYGYTF.

This chain connects TRBV19 to TRBJ2-7, with TRBD1 identical over 7 bases. The V and J ends lost 6 bases and 3 bases, in that order; junction bases with no gene match: 20. Germline-derived CDR1 and CDR2 are LNHDA and SQIVND (reference sequence). The CDR3 totals 18 residues. This CDR3 is CASSTPLLDRPGFYEQYF. The CDR3 DNA reads TGTGCCAGTAGCACCCCCTTGCTGGACAGGCCGGGATTCTACGAGCAGTACTTC.

The J gene is TRBJ2-5, the V gene TRBV7-2; D might be TRBD2 (5 bases). This CDR3 contains 13 residues. Trimming took off 5 bases at V and 1 base at J, with 8 bases between the two ends. The germline V gene encodes CDR1 SGHTA and CDR2 FQGNSA. CDR3: CASSQLAQETQYF. The CDR3 DNA reads as TGTGCCAGCAGCCAGCTAGCCCAAGAGACCCAGTACTTC.

The rearrangement links TRBV6-6 to TRBJ2-5, with D perhaps matching TRBD1 (5 bases). Germline loops: CDR1 MNHNY, CDR2 SVGAGI (reference sequence). Trimming removed 2 bases from V and 5 bases from J, with 12 bases in between. The CDR3 totals 14 residues. The CDR3 sequence: CASSYAGIGETQYF. The CDR3 bases are TGTGCCAGCAGTTACGCAGGGATAGGGGAGACCCAGTACTTC.

The chain uses TRBV19 and TRBJ1-2, with D maybe TRBD1 (5 bases). Germline V lookup: CDR1 LNHDA, CDR2 SQIVND (reference sequence). The V gene lost 3 bases and the J gene lost 8 bases, with 16 bases spanning the gap. The CDR3 is made up of 14 amino acids. CDR3 nucleotides: TGTGCCAGTAGTATGGTTGGCAGGGTATCCGGCTACACCTTC. This sequence encodes CASSMVGRVSGYTF.

This sequence joins TRBV7-2 and TRBJ1-4; 7 positions match TRBD1. Trimming removed 3 bases from V and 7 bases from J; junction bases left unmatched: 2. The CDR3 is made up of 13 amino acids. CDR1 is SGHTA, CDR2 FQGNSA, per germline. Here the CDR3 DNA reads TGTGCCAGCAGCTTTCAGGGGGTTGAAAAACTGTTTTTT. Translated, it gives CASSFQGVEKLFF.

The rearrangement links TRBV13 to TRBJ2-3, with D maybe TRBD1 (5 bases). Per the germline V gene, CDR1 is PRHDT and CDR2 is FYEKMQ (reference sequence). Trimming removed 4 bases from V and 3 bases from J, with 20 bases in between. The CDR3 is 17 amino acids. The DNA of the CDR3 is TGTGCCAGCAGCTCTCCCACCTTAACGACAGAGACAGATACGCAGTATTTT. Translating gives CASSSPTLTTETDTQYF.

The chain carries TRBV7-2 and TRBJ1-1; TRBD1 agrees at 10 bases. Germline V CDR1 and CDR2: SGHTA, FQGNSA. The V gene end was trimmed by 4 bases and the J gene end by 3 bases; junction bases not matched to a gene: 8. The CDR3 sequence is 16 residues long. The CDR3 here is CASSSAAGQGYTEAFF. The CDR3, as DNA: TGTGCCAGCAGCTCAGCGGCGGGACAGGGGTACACTGAAGCTTTCTTT.

This sequence joins TRBV5-6 and TRBJ2-5, with 10 bases aligning to TRBD2. The J segment lost 4 bases and the V segment lost 4 bases, leaving 4 bases of the junction unmatched. This CDR3 region has 14 residues. Germline V gives CDR1 SGHDT, CDR2 YYEEEE. The CDR3 sequence is CASSTRTSGETQYF. In DNA, the CDR3 is TGTGCCAGCAGCACCCGGACTAGCGGAGAGACCCAGTACTTC.

This chain's CDR3 is CASSRREENTDTQYF. In DNA, the CDR3 is TGTGCCAGCAGTCGGAGGGAGGAAAACACAGATACGCAGTATTTT. This chain links TRBV7-6 with TRBJ2-3, with TRBD2 as a possible D gene (6 bases). Trimming cost V 6 bases and J 2 bases, with 15 bases left between them. The germline V gene has CDR1 SGHVS and CDR2 FNYEAQ. The CDR3 consists of 15 residues.

This clone came up once. This chain connects TRBV3-1 (or the pseudogene TRBV3-2) to TRBJ2-6, with TRBD1 identical over 7 bases. The CDR3 loop spans 18 amino acids. Germline CDR1 and CDR2: LGHDT and YNNKEL (reference sequence). V lost 4 bases to trimming and J lost 1 base; unmatched junction nucleotides: 10. The DNA of the CDR3 is TGTGCCAGCAGCCCCAACAGGGGTCCTACTTCTGGGGCCAACGTCCTGACTTTC. Amino acids: CASSPNRGPTSGANVLTF.

The DNA for the CDR3 is TGTGCCAGCAGAGACAGAAATAATTCACCCCTCCACTTT. This translates into CASRDRNNSPLHF. This sequence joins TRBV12-3 or TRBV12-4 and TRBJ1-6, with D possibly TRBD1 on 5 matching bases. Trimming shortened V by 6 bases and J by 5 bases, and 8 bases separated the two germline ends. The CDR3 length is 13 residues.

This clone is a singleton in its sample. The rearrangement uses TRBV6-5 and TRBJ1-5, with 10 nucleotides matching TRBD1. Germline CDR1 and CDR2: MNHEY and SVGAGI. The CDR3 has 15 residues. V trimming: 6 bases; J trimming: 1 base; junction bases outside the gene matches: 3. CDR3 bases: TGTGCCAGCAGAGAGGGACAGGGGAGCAATCAGCCCCAGCATTTT. It encodes CASREGQGSNQPQHF.

The V call is TRBV15, the J call TRBJ2-5; possibly TRBD2 for D (5 bases). Trimming stripped 0 bases from V and 7 bases from J, with 15 bases between. CDR3 length: 15 amino acids. Germline CDR1 LNHNV, CDR2 YYDKDF (reference sequence). The CDR3 here is CATSRDSRDYGTQYF. For the CDR3, the DNA is TGTGCCACCAGCAGAGATTCGAGGGATTACGGGACCCAGTACTTC.

The rearrangement links TRBV2 to TRBJ1-1, with 7 bases that match TRBD1. With V trimmed by 6 bases and J by 7 bases, 5 bases remained unmatched. Germline V CDR1 and CDR2: SNHLY, FYNNEI. The CDR3 consists of 12 residues. DNA for the CDR3: TGTGCCAGCAGCTACACAGGGGATGAAGCTTTCTTT. This translates into CASSYTGDEAFF.

The V gene is TRBV4-3, the J gene TRBJ1-1; the D is unclear. The CDR3 loop spans 14 amino acids. Germline values: CDR1 LGHNA, CDR2 YSLEER. Between the trimmed V and J ends, which lost 0 bases and 3 bases, there was a span of 8 bases. The CDR3 protein is CASSQDGGYTEAFF. Written as DNA, the CDR3 is TGCGCCAGCAGCCAAGACGGAGGGTACACTGAAGCTTTCTTT.

The chain combines TRBV10-3 with TRBJ2-5; 8 nucleotides align to TRBD2. The germline gives CDR1 ENHRY, CDR2 SYGVKD. Germline trimming cut 3 bases from V and 5 bases from J; bases unmatched to any gene: 8. The CDR3 contains 15 residues. CDR3 in DNA: TGTGCCATCAGTGATATTAGCGGGACTGCGGAGACCCAGTACTTC. Residues: CAISDISGTAETQYF.

V is TRBV5-1 and J is TRBJ2-5, with a weak D call TRBD2 (6 bases). CDR3 length equals 14 residues. The germline V gene encodes CDR1 SGHRS and CDR2 YFSETQ. Between the trimmed V and J ends, which lost 4 bases and 3 bases, there was a span of 13 bases. In DNA, the CDR3 is TGCGCCAGCAGCGCGGGGAGGTTGGAAGAGACCCAGTACTTC. This gives the protein CASSAGRLEETQYF.

This clone turned up a few times. The chain recombines TRBV4-1 with TRBJ1-5, with D unclear. V lost 1 base, J lost 1 base, and 2 bases lay in between. The CDR3 sequence is 13 residues long. The V gene's germline CDR1 is MGHRA and CDR2 YSYEKL. CDR3 sequence reads: CASSQVSNQPQHF. Written as DNA, the CDR3 is TGCGCCAGCAGCCAAGTAAGCAATCAGCCCCAGCATTTT.

V and J are TRBV7-9 and TRBJ1-4; D gene unclear. Germline CDR1 reads SEHNR; CDR2 reads FQNEAQ (reference sequence). The CDR3 covers 15 residues. Trimming removed 3 bases at V and 0 bases at J, with 8 bases between. The CDR3 spells CASSFATSTNEKLFF. CDR3 coding DNA: TGTGCCAGCAGCTTCGCAACTTCAACTAATGAAAAACTGTTTTTT.

The chain has TRBV7-6 and TRBJ2-1, with 9 positions matching TRBD2. CDR3 size: 17 residues. Germline lookup yields CDR1 SGHVS and CDR2 FNYEAQ. V lost 1 base and J lost 3; bases outside the gene matches: 7. The CDR3, as DNA: TGTGCCAGCAGCTTAGGTCTTAGCGGGAGTAGCTACAATGAGCAGTTCTTC. This codes for CASSLGLSGSSYNEQFF.

The chain carries TRBV27 and TRBJ2-2, with D possibly being TRBD2 (6 bases). Germline assignment: CDR1 MNHEY and CDR2 SMNVEV (reference sequence). The ends were cut back, 1 base at V and 3 bases at J, with 12 bases in the middle. The CDR3 sequence is 16 residues long. CDR3 bases: TGTGCCAGCAGTTTATACGGGGGAATGGACACCGGGGAGCTGTTTTTT. This codes for CASSLYGGMDTGELFF.

J is TRBJ1-6 and V is TRBV5-1; 8 bases fit TRBD1. With V trimmed by 4 bases and J by 7 bases, 7 bases remained unmatched. Per the germline V gene, CDR1 is SGHRS and CDR2 is YFSETQ. CDR3 length: 15 residues. This chain's CDR3 is CASSPGQDSNSPLHF. The DNA for the CDR3 is TGCGCCAGCAGCCCGGGACAGGACTCGAATTCACCCCTCCACTTT.

The CDR3 loop is CATSRGNQRGEQYF. CDR3 coding DNA: TGTGCCACCTCCCGTGGTAACCAAAGGGGCGAGCAGTACTTC. V is TRBV15 and J is TRBJ2-7; D might be TRBD1 (5 bases). Germline V gene sequence: CDR1 LNHNV, CDR2 YYDKDF (reference sequence). Deletions cut 8 bases from V and 6 bases from J, with 20 bases between. The CDR3 sequence is 14 residues long.

The V call is TRBV10-2, the J call TRBJ2-7, with 9 bases that match TRBD1. V was clipped by 3 bases and J by 9 bases; unmatched bases: 9. Germline loops: CDR1 WSHSY, CDR2 SAAADI. CDR3 length equals 14 residues. DNA of the CDR3: TGCGCCAGCAGTGACCGGGACAGGGAGGAGGCGCAGTACTTC. Translating gives CASSDRDREEAQYF.

This chain connects TRBV5-1 to TRBJ2-2; TRBD1 agrees at 11 bases. Germline V gene data show CDR1 as SGHRS and CDR2 as YFSETQ. J lost 4 bases, V lost 4 bases, and 6 bases had no gene match. CDR3 length equals 16 residues. CDR3 in amino acids: CASSPRTGGPTGELFF. In DNA, the CDR3 is TGCGCCAGCAGCCCGCGGACAGGGGGCCCCACCGGGGAGCTGTTTTTT.

The genes are TRBV27 and TRBJ1-4; the D gene is possibly TRBD1 (6 bases). Deletions cut 8 bases from V and 10 bases from J, with 23 bases between. This CDR3 is 15 amino acids long. Per germline, CDR1 MNHEY and CDR2 SMNVEV (reference sequence). CDR3 loop: CASRLQGFSTGKLFF. The CDR3 coding sequence is TGTGCCAGCCGACTACAGGGATTTAGCACGGGAAAACTGTTTTTT.

V gene TRBV29-1 combines with J gene TRBJ2-1; D possibly corresponds to TRBD2 (6 bases). The V end lost 3 bases, the J end lost 6 bases, and 18 bases lay between the germline ends. CDR3 length equals 15 residues. From germline, CDR1 is SQVTM and CDR2 ANQGSEA. The CDR3 DNA follows: TGCAGCGTTGAGAGGGAGGCCAGAATCCTCAATGAGCAGTTCTTC. Translation gives CSVEREARILNEQFF.

This chain links TRBV7-9 with TRBJ2-1; a weak D match, TRBD2 (5 bases). This CDR3 comprises 12 residues. CDR1 is SEHNR and CDR2 is FQNEAQ in the germline V gene (reference sequence). V lost 3 bases and J 8 bases, leaving 8 bases between the germline ends. CDR3 in DNA: TGTGCCAGCAGCTTGATTAGCGATGAGCAGTTCTTC. It translates to CASSLISDEQFF.

The chain carries TRBV7-6 and TRBJ2-5, with D tentatively TRBD1 (6 bases). Deletions cut 5 bases from V and 7 bases from J, with 11 bases between. The germline CDR1 and CDR2 sequences are SGHVS and FNYEAQ. CDR3 length: 12 amino acids. The CDR3, as DNA: TGTGCCAGCAGCCCGGACAGCCCGACCCAGTACTTC. Translating gives CASSPDSPTQYF.

This sequence joins TRBV7-2 and TRBJ2-7; 11 bases agree with TRBD2. J was trimmed by 6 bases and V by 0 bases; bases with no gene match: 7. The germline gives CDR1 SGHTA, CDR2 FQGNSA. The CDR3 runs to 16 residues. The CDR3 loop reads CASSLALAGGLGEQYF. CDR3 DNA: TGTGCCAGCAGCTTAGCTCTAGCGGGAGGTCTTGGCGAGCAGTACTTC.